The rows below give T cell receptor beta chains drawn from one sample of a study of blood T cell repertoires in COVID-19. Sequencing used immunoSEQ multiplex PCR; TCRdb keeps in-frame clones, though not all of them. The sample has about 71,000 clones, about nine tenths seen once. The sequenced sample consisted of peripheral blood. The receptors here all came from a woman between 18 and 30 years old with acute or convalescent COVID-19. Each CDR3 is given with its conserved first and last residue. Fields, in order: V gene, clone size, J gene, D gene, CDR3 protein, CDR3 DNA. The D gene is left open where the match is weak. Part of the rows lack a size; the others show once, few, many or a class for expanded clones.

V: TRBV13; size: -; J: TRBJ2-7; D: TRBD1; CDR3: CASSQGDRTPGEQYF; DNA: TGTGCCAGCAGCCAAGGGGACAGGACCCCTGGCGAGCAGTACTTC
V: TRBV11-1; size: -; J: TRBJ2-7; D: TRBD2; CDR3: CASSYERGGSYEQYF; DNA: TGTGCCAGCAGCTATGAGCGGGGGGGCTCCTACGAGCAGTACTTC
V: TRBV6-5; size: -; J: TRBJ1-2; D: TRBD1; CDR3: CASSYSDRAYGYTF; DNA: TGTGCCAGCAGTTACTCGGACAGGGCCTATGGCTACACCTTC
V: TRBV21-1; size: -; J: TRBJ1-6; D: -; CDR3: CASSWTGGQPSFPPLHF; DNA: TGTGCCAGCAGTTGGACAGGGGGACAGCCGTCGTTCCCACCCCTCCACTTT
V: TRBV4-3; size: few; J: TRBJ2-6; D: TRBD2; CDR3: CASSQTSGQSTGANVLTF; DNA: TGCGCCAGCAGCCAAACTAGCGGGCAATCTACCGGGGCCAACGTCCTGACTTTC
V: TRBV9; size: -; J: TRBJ1-2; D: TRBD1; CDR3: CASSAPTGPLPYGYTF; DNA: TGTGCCAGCAGCGCGCCGACAGGGCCTCTTCCGTATGGCTACACCTTC
V: TRBV7-9; size: -; J: TRBJ1-4; D: -; CDR3: CASSFGTLREGPTEKLFF; DNA: TGTGCCAGCAGCTTTGGGACTTTACGGGAGGGCCCAACAGAAAAACTGTTTTTT
V: TRBV28; size: -; J: TRBJ1-6; D: TRBD1; CDR3: CASRDRRQFTLHF; DNA: TGTGCCAGCAGGGACAGGCGACAATTCACCCTCCACTTT
V: TRBV5-5; size: -; J: TRBJ1-6; D: -; CDR3: CASSPTPGGYYNSPLHF; DNA: TGTGCCAGCAGCCCAACACCGGGGGGTTACTATAATTCACCCCTCCACTTT
V: TRBV5-1; size: -; J: TRBJ2-3; D: -; CDR3: CASSLGQGGDTQYF; DNA: TGCGCCAGCAGCTTGGGACAGGGAGGAGATACGCAGTATTTT
V: TRBV2; size: few; J: TRBJ1-5; D: TRBD1; CDR3: CASSETGMSNQPQHF; DNA: TGTGCCAGCAGCGAGACAGGGATGAGCAATCAGCCCCAGCATTTT
V: TRBV15; size: -; J: TRBJ2-3; D: -; CDR3: CATSSHIRGDTQYF; DNA: TGTGCCACCAGCAGCCATATCCGAGGAGATACGCAGTATTTT
V: TRBV7-2; size: -; J: TRBJ2-1; D: -; CDR3: CASSRHYGGRPGNEQFF; DNA: TGTGCCAGCAGCCGCCACTACGGTGGGAGGCCGGGGAATGAGCAGTTCTTC
V: TRBV7-6; size: -; J: TRBJ2-3; D: -; CDR3: CASSPSTVITDTQYF; DNA: TGTGCCAGCAGTCCCTCGACTGTTATCACAGATACGCAGTATTTT
V: TRBV7-8; size: -; J: TRBJ1-2; D: -; CDR3: CASSLTSRGAGYGYTF; DNA: TGTGCCAGCAGTTTAACCTCTCGGGGGGCGGGCTATGGCTACACCTTC
V: TRBV5-6; size: -; J: TRBJ1-1; D: -; CDR3: CASSLGRNTEAFF; DNA: TGTGCCAGCAGCTTGGGCAGGAACACTGAAGCTTTCTTT
V: TRBV6-1; size: -; J: TRBJ2-1; D: -; CDR3: CASSEVRVSSYNEQFF; DNA: TGTGCCAGCAGTGAAGTCAGGGTGAGCTCCTACAATGAGCAGTTCTTC
V: TRBV7-8; size: -; J: TRBJ2-3; D: -; CDR3: CASSLAVTATDTQYF; DNA: TGTGCCAGCAGCTTAGCGGTGACAGCCACAGATACGCAGTATTTT
V: TRBV7-9; size: -; J: TRBJ1-4; D: -; CDR3: CASSSVGANEKLFF; DNA: TGTGCCAGCAGCTCGGTAGGGGCTAATGAAAAACTGTTTTTT
V: TRBV28; size: once; J: TRBJ2-7; D: -; CDR3: CASSLPGAYEQYF; DNA: TGTGCCAGCAGTTTACCAGGGGCCTACGAGCAGTACTTC
V: TRBV4-1; size: -; J: TRBJ1-6; D: TRBD1; CDR3: CASSQGVRGWGSPLHF; DNA: TGCGCCAGCAGCCAAGGCGTCAGGGGGTGGGGTTCACCCCTCCACTTT
V: TRBV6-1; size: -; J: TRBJ1-2; D: -; CDR3: CASSEAPGVGYGYTF; DNA: TGTGCCAGCAGTGAAGCGCCAGGGGTGGGTTATGGCTACACCTTC
V: TRBV20-1; size: -; J: TRBJ1-1; D: -; CDR3: CSALRTEDAFF; DNA: TGCAGTGCTTTAAGGACAGAGGATGCTTTCTTT
V: TRBV6-5; size: -; J: TRBJ2-2; D: -; CDR3: CASRNGRGSTGELFF; DNA: TGTGCCAGCAGGAACGGTAGGGGCTCCACCGGGGAGCTGTTTTTT
V: TRBV6-5; size: -; J: TRBJ2-6; D: TRBD1; CDR3: CASSLDRARANVLTF; DNA: TGTGCCAGCAGTTTAGACAGGGCTAGGGCCAACGTCCTGACTTTC
V: TRBV5-1; size: -; J: TRBJ2-5; D: TRBD1; CDR3: CASSYTGGMEETQYF; DNA: TGCGCCAGCAGCTACACAGGGGGCATGGAAGAGACCCAGTACTTC
V: TRBV14; size: once; J: TRBJ1-3; D: TRBD1; CDR3: CASSPPGQGVGNTIYF; DNA: TGTGCCAGCAGCCCCCCTGGACAGGGTGTTGGAAACACCATATATTTT
V: TRBV19; size: -; J: TRBJ1-5; D: -; CDR3: CASSTQGSNQPQHF; DNA: TGTGCCAGTAGTACCCAGGGGAGCAATCAGCCCCAGCATTTT
V: TRBV3-1/TRBV3-2; size: -; J: TRBJ1-2; D: -; CDR3: CASSQEFARDYGYTF; DNA: TGTGCCAGCAGCCAAGAATTTGCGCGGGACTATGGCTACACCTTC
V: TRBV2; size: -; J: TRBJ1-1; D: -; CDR3: CASRITRNTEAFF; DNA: TGTGCCAGCAGGATCACGCGGAACACTGAAGCTTTCTTT
V: TRBV7-2; size: -; J: TRBJ2-7; D: -; CDR3: CASSPRGERNYEQYF; DNA: TGTGCCAGCAGCCCAAGAGGCGAGCGGAACTACGAGCAGTACTTC
V: TRBV5-1; size: -; J: TRBJ2-2; D: TRBD2; CDR3: CASSGTSGHTGELFF; DNA: TGCGCCAGCAGCGGGACTAGCGGGCACACCGGGGAGCTGTTTTTT
V: TRBV19; size: -; J: TRBJ1-3; D: -; CDR3: CASRPGTGNTIYF; DNA: TGTGCCAGTAGACCAGGGACTGGAAACACCATATATTTT
V: TRBV9; size: -; J: TRBJ2-2; D: -; CDR3: CASSYSVNTGELFF; DNA: TGTGCCAGCTCCTACAGTGTGAACACCGGGGAGCTGTTTTTT
V: TRBV2; size: -; J: TRBJ1-5; D: -; CDR3: CASSEGAVDQPQHF; DNA: TGTGCCAGCAGTGAGGGGGCAGTAGATCAGCCCCAGCATTTT
V: TRBV12-3/TRBV12-4; size: -; J: TRBJ1-1; D: TRBD1; CDR3: CASSERGHTEAFF; DNA: TGTGCCAGCAGCGAAAGGGGGCACACTGAAGCTTTCTTT
V: TRBV6-2/TRBV6-3; size: -; J: TRBJ2-1; D: TRBD2; CDR3: CASSSLADLYNEQFF; DNA: TGTGCCAGCAGTTCCCTAGCGGACCTATACAATGAGCAGTTCTTC
V: TRBV28; size: once; J: TRBJ2-3; D: TRBD2; CDR3: CASSSRGGATDTQYF; DNA: TGTGCCAGCAGTTCCCGCGGGGGGGCCACAGATACGCAGTATTTT
V: TRBV28; size: -; J: TRBJ1-1; D: -; CDR3: CASTRRTGTLNTEAFF; DNA: TGTGCCAGCACCCGACGGACGGGAACTCTGAACACTGAAGCTTTCTTT
V: TRBV29-1; size: -; J: TRBJ2-1; D: -; CDR3: CSAREGTWKNEQFF; DNA: TGCAGCGCTCGGGAAGGGACTTGGAAAAATGAGCAGTTCTTC
V: TRBV3-1/TRBV3-2; size: -; J: TRBJ2-1; D: TRBD2; CDR3: CASSPLAGGYNEQFF; DNA: TGTGCCAGCAGCCCACTAGCGGGAGGGTACAATGAGCAGTTCTTC
V: TRBV5-1; size: once; J: TRBJ1-1; D: TRBD1; CDR3: CASSAPGTENTEAFF; DNA: TGCGCCAGCAGCGCCCCCGGGACAGAGAACACTGAAGCTTTCTTT
V: TRBV7-2; size: few; J: TRBJ2-7; D: -; CDR3: CASSLGPGYEQYF; DNA: TGTGCCAGCAGCTTAGGGCCAGGATACGAGCAGTACTTC
V: TRBV7-2; size: -; J: TRBJ2-3; D: -; CDR3: CASSSPRGGSGSTDTQYF; DNA: TGTGCCAGCAGCTCCCCAAGGGGGGGTAGCGGGAGCACAGATACGCAGTATTTT
V: TRBV29-1; size: -; J: TRBJ2-3; D: TRBD2; CDR3: CSVEVTSGGADTQYF; DNA: TGCAGCGTTGAGGTGACTAGCGGGGGCGCAGATACGCAGTATTTT
V: TRBV2; size: few; J: TRBJ2-7; D: -; CDR3: CASSVAGYEQYF; DNA: TGTGCCAGCAGTGTGGCGGGTTACGAGCAGTACTTC
V: TRBV6-2/TRBV6-3; size: -; J: TRBJ1-5; D: -; CDR3: CASSPSEFGERQPQHF; DNA: TGTGCCAGCAGTCCCAGCGAATTCGGGGAGCGGCAGCCCCAGCATTTT
V: TRBV7-2; size: -; J: TRBJ1-1; D: TRBD1; CDR3: CASSQGQTHTEAFF; DNA: TGTGCCAGCAGCCAGGGACAGACTCACACTGAAGCTTTCTTT
V: TRBV28; size: -; J: TRBJ2-7; D: TRBD2; CDR3: CASSLIVPSGDIEQYF; DNA: TGTGCCAGCAGTTTAATAGTCCCTAGCGGGGATATCGAGCAGTACTTC
V: TRBV10-3; size: -; J: TRBJ2-2; D: TRBD2; CDR3: CAISPGLAGEWSGGELFF; DNA: TGTGCCATCAGTCCGGGACTAGCGGGAGAATGGTCTGGCGGGGAGCTGTTTTTT
V: TRBV19; size: -; J: TRBJ1-1; D: TRBD1; CDR3: CASSTTGTGITEAFF; DNA: TGTGCCAGTAGTACGACCGGGACAGGGATCACTGAAGCTTTCTTT
V: TRBV19; size: -; J: TRBJ1-4; D: -; CDR3: CASSNQGGEKLFF; DNA: TGTGCCAGTAGTAATCAGGGAGGAGAAAAACTGTTTTTT
V: TRBV7-8; size: -; J: TRBJ2-3; D: -; CDR3: CASSSNIDTQYF; DNA: TGTGCCAGCAGCTCAAACATCGATACGCAGTATTTT
V: TRBV10-2; size: -; J: TRBJ2-1; D: TRBD2; CDR3: CASSEMGGRASYNEQFF; DNA: TGCGCCAGCAGTGAAATGGGCGGGAGGGCCTCCTACAATGAGCAGTTCTTC
V: TRBV18; size: -; J: TRBJ1-1; D: -; CDR3: CASSRQNTEAFF; DNA: TGTGCCAGCTCAAGACAAAACACTGAAGCTTTCTTT
V: TRBV5-1; size: -; J: TRBJ2-3; D: TRBD1; CDR3: CASSPRDRVPDTQYF; DNA: TGCGCCAGCAGCCCTCGGGACAGGGTCCCAGATACGCAGTATTTT
V: TRBV9; size: -; J: TRBJ1-4; D: TRBD1; CDR3: CASSVTGGGANEKLFF; DNA: TGTGCCAGCAGCGTGACAGGGGGCGGGGCTAATGAAAAACTGTTTTTT